The 9 T cell receptor beta chains in this list originate from one sample, sequenced in a study of STAT5B mutations in CD4+ large granular lymphocyte leukemia. The data were produced by immunoSEQ multiplex PCR, yet TCRdb's version contains in-frame clones alone and is incomplete. The data hold around 30,000 clones, with roughly 80% observed a single time. Sequencing was done on a sample of CD4+ T cells from blood buffy coats. The source of these receptors is a human donor in good health.

The V and J genes are TRBV15 and TRBJ1-2; D unclear. The ends were cut back, 1 base at V and 4 bases at J, with 10 bases in the middle. Germline V lookup: CDR1 LNHNV, CDR2 YYDKDF (reference sequence). The CDR3 is 14 amino acids. The chain's CDR3 is CATSRGGNSYGYTF. The DNA of the CDR3 is TGTGCCACCAGCAGAGGAGGGAACTCCTATGGCTACACCTTC.

The V and J genes are TRBV18 and TRBJ2-1; 10 nucleotides align to TRBD2. Trimming at V came to 3 bases and at J to 9 bases, leaving 8 bases not matched to a gene. Per the germline V gene, CDR1 is KGHSH and CDR2 is LQKENI. The CDR3 runs to 15 residues. CDR3 loop: CASSPVSGGLGEQFF. The CDR3 DNA is TGTGCCAGCTCACCGGTTAGCGGGGGGTTGGGTGAGCAGTTCTTC. Drawing the rest from reference TRBV18 and TRBJ2-1, the complete variable domain is NAGVMQNPRHLVRRRGQEARLRCSPMKGHSHVYWYRQLPEEGLKFMVYLQKENIIDESGMPKERFSAEFPKEGPSILRIQQVVRGDSAAYFCASSPVSGGLGEQFFGPGTRLTVL.

This clone has just a few counts. This rearrangement joins TRBV28 to TRBJ1-1, with D uncertain. CDR1 is MDHEN, CDR2 SYDVKM, per germline. V shed 7 bases and J shed 1 base, with 7 bases lying between them. The CDR3 consists of 12 residues. CDR3 residues: CASNWENTEAFF. In nucleotides, the CDR3 is TGTGCCAGCAATTGGGAGAACACTGAAGCTTTCTTT.

The chain recombines TRBV28 with TRBJ1-1, with D unresolved. Germline CDR1 and CDR2: MDHEN and SYDVKM. The CDR3 spans 13 residues. The V end lost 7 bases, the J end lost 5 bases, and 14 bases lay between the germline ends. The CDR3 DNA follows: TGTGCCAGCACAGGCCCGGGAAGGACTGAAGCTTTCTTT. Translating gives CASTGPGRTEAFF. The whole variable domain, filled in from reference TRBV28 and TRBJ1-1, reads DVKVTQSSRYLVKRTGEKVFLECVQDMDHENMFWYRQDPGLGLRLIYFSYDVKMKEKGDIPEGYSVSREKKERFSLILESASTNQTSMYLCASTGPGRTEAFFGQGTRLTVV.

This chain joins TRBV29-1 and TRBJ2-7; D may correspond to TRBD1 or TRBD2 (6 bases each). Germline CDR1 and CDR2: SQVTM and ANQGSEA. The ends were cut back, 5 bases at V and 0 bases at J, with 11 bases in the middle. CDR3 length equals 13 residues. The CDR3 protein is CSVRGVGSYEQYF. As DNA, the CDR3 is TGCAGCGTTAGGGGGGTGGGCTCCTACGAGCAGTACTTC.

V and J are TRBV19 and TRBJ1-1; 7 nucleotides agree with TRBD1. The CDR3 extends over 17 amino acids. Per the germline V gene, CDR1 is LNHDA and CDR2 is SQIVND (reference sequence). Germline trimming cut 6 bases from V and 1 base from J; bases unmatched to any gene: 14. CDR3 amino acids: CASRGQSTTSGNTEAFF. The CDR3 nucleotides are TGTGCCAGTAGGGGACAGTCGACAACCTCAGGGAACACTGAAGCTTTCTTT.

This clone was picked up a small number of times. The V gene is TRBV13, the J gene TRBJ2-2; D may be TRBD2 (7 bases). V lost 4 bases, J lost 3 bases, and 18 bases lay in between. The CDR3 extends over 17 amino acids. Germline lookup yields CDR1 PRHDT and CDR2 FYEKMQ (reference sequence). Here the CDR3 DNA reads TGTGCCAGCAGCTCCAGACGGGGGGCAGGGTACACCGGGGAGCTGTTTTTT. Protein product: CASSSRRGAGYTGELFF.

This clone was seen a few times. The chain is built from TRBV27 and TRBJ2-2, with 11 nucleotides matching TRBD1. V shed 5 bases and J 7 bases; nucleotides not matched to a gene: 6. This CDR3 contains 15 residues. Germline loops: CDR1 MNHEY, CDR2 SMNVEV (reference sequence). The CDR3 protein is CASSRGQGAGGELFF. The CDR3 DNA sequence: TGTGCCAGCAGTCGTGGACAGGGGGCTGGCGGGGAGCTGTTTTTT.

V gene TRBV19 combines with J gene TRBJ2-1, with 7 bases lining up with TRBD2. J was trimmed by 3 bases and V by 4 bases; bases with no gene match: 15. CDR3 length: 18 residues. The germline gives CDR1 LNHDA, CDR2 SQIVND (reference sequence). CDR3 sequence (DNA): TGTGCCAGTAGTAAGGACCGGTATCGCGGGAGTCTCTACAATGAGCAGTTCTTC. Translating it yields CASSKDRYRGSLYNEQFF.